A selection of T cell receptor beta chains follows, all from one sample in a study of T cell clones after liver transplantation. This table comes from immunoSEQ multiplex PCR, and its TCRdb copy is limited to in-frame clones, with some not included. In the table there are over 70,000 clones, 75% to 85% of which are singletons. Sequenced material: CD4+ T cells from blood, taken 12 months after liver transplant. The receptors derive from a human patient who received a liver transplant. The T cells may come from the graft donor. The CDR3 runs from the conserved cysteine through the conserved F or W. Each record gives: clone size, CDR3 length, V gene, D gene, J gene, CDR3 protein, CDR3 DNA. A D gene is named only where the DNA matches it firmly. Expanded clones get a size class; other rows say once, few or many, or leave the size out.

size: .
length: 13
V: TRBV28
D: .
J: TRBJ1-1
CDR3: CASSERTDSEAFF
DNA: TGTGCCAGCAGCGAGAGGACGGATTCTGAAGCTTTCTTT

size: .
length: 15
V: TRBV7-2
D: TRBD1
J: TRBJ1-2
CDR3: CASRGGDRGIRGYTF
DNA: TGTGCCAGCAGGGGAGGGGACAGGGGGATTCGTGGCTACACCTTC

size: .
length: 17
V: TRBV6-1
D: .
J: TRBJ2-6
CDR3: CASSERTFPSGANVLTF
DNA: TGTGCCAGCAGTGAGAGGACCTTCCCCTCTGGGGCCAACGTCCTGACTTTC

size: .
length: 13
V: TRBV6-5
D: .
J: TRBJ1-3
CDR3: CASRPPSGNTIYF
DNA: TGTGCCAGCAGACCACCCTCTGGAAACACCATATATTTT

size: .
length: 14
V: TRBV18
D: TRBD1
J: TRBJ1-2
CDR3: CASSPDRSARGYTF
DNA: TGTGCCAGCTCCCCGGACAGGTCGGCGAGAGGCTACACCTTC

size: .
length: 13
V: TRBV30
D: .
J: TRBJ2-1
CDR3: CAWSTTSVGEQFF
DNA: TGTGCCTGGAGTACGACTAGTGTGGGTGAGCAGTTCTTC

size: .
length: 12
V: TRBV2
D: .
J: TRBJ2-7
CDR3: CAIGRITYEQYF
DNA: TGTGCCATCGGACGGATCACCTACGAGCAGTACTTC

size: .
length: 16
V: TRBV5-1
D: .
J: TRBJ2-7
CDR3: CASTPLGGSSSYEQYF
DNA: TGCGCCAGCACCCCCTTGGGGGGCTCAAGCTCCTACGAGCAGTACTTC

size: .
length: 14
V: TRBV18
D: .
J: TRBJ1-4
CDR3: CASSLWESNEKLFF
DNA: TGTGCCAGCTCACTTTGGGAGAGTAATGAAAAACTGTTTTTT

size: .
length: 13
V: TRBV28
D: .
J: TRBJ2-1
CDR3: CASSLAGEYEQFF
DNA: TGTGCCAGCAGTTTAGCCGGGGAGTATGAGCAGTTCTTC

size: .
length: 13
V: TRBV28
D: .
J: TRBJ2-1
CDR3: CASSPDLYNEQFF
DNA: TGTGCCAGCAGTCCCGACCTCTACAATGAGCAGTTCTTC

size: .
length: 13
V: TRBV2
D: TRBD1
J: TRBJ1-1
CDR3: CASSRGRGAEAFF
DNA: TGTGCCAGTTCCAGGGGGCGCGGGGCTGAAGCTTTCTTT

size: .
length: 14
V: TRBV5-1
D: .
J: TRBJ2-1
CDR3: CASSSGQPNNEQFF
DNA: TGCGCCAGCAGCTCCGGACAGCCTAACAATGAGCAGTTCTTC

size: .
length: 16
V: TRBV6-6
D: .
J: TRBJ1-2
CDR3: CASSYSLSGLLYGYTF
DNA: TGTGCCAGCAGTTACTCCCTTTCGGGACTGCTCTATGGCTACACCTTC

size: once
length: 15
V: TRBV5-1
D: TRBD1
J: TRBJ2-3
CDR3: CASSRTGVSTDTQYF
DNA: TGCGCCAGCAGTCGCACAGGGGTGAGCACAGATACGCAGTATTTT

size: .
length: 16
V: TRBV7-8
D: .
J: TRBJ1-5
CDR3: CASSKNSKGSNQPQHF
DNA: TGTGCCAGCAGCAAAAACAGTAAAGGGAGCAATCAGCCCCAGCATTTT

size: .
length: 11
V: TRBV29-1
D: .
J: TRBJ1-2
CDR3: CSADRSNGYTF
DNA: TGCAGCGCCGACAGAAGCAATGGCTACACCTTC

size: .
length: 15
V: TRBV7-6
D: TRBD1
J: TRBJ2-5
CDR3: CASSWGQGARETQYF
DNA: TGTGCCAGCAGCTGGGGACAGGGGGCGAGAGAGACCCAGTACTTC

size: .
length: 15
V: TRBV9
D: .
J: TRBJ2-3
CDR3: CASSVVGSKPDTQYF
DNA: TGTGCCAGCAGCGTAGTGGGGTCCAAACCCGATACGCAGTATTTT

size: .
length: 17
V: TRBV7-2
D: TRBD1
J: TRBJ1-4
CDR3: CASSLGIDRGSNEKLFF
DNA: TGTGCCAGCAGCTTAGGGATAGACAGGGGATCTAATGAAAAACTGTTTTTT

size: .
length: 13
V: TRBV2
D: .
J: TRBJ2-5
CDR3: CASSEAGKGTQYF
DNA: TGTGCCAGCAGTGAAGCAGGAAAAGGGACCCAGTACTTC

size: .
length: 15
V: TRBV19
D: .
J: TRBJ2-3
CDR3: CASSIVTGGTDTQYF
DNA: TGTGCCAGTAGTATAGTGACGGGAGGCACAGATACGCAGTATTTT

size: once
length: 16
V: TRBV11-1
D: TRBD2
J: TRBJ2-7
CDR3: CASSSGTSGSRYEQYF
DNA: TGTGCCAGCAGCTCCGGGACTAGCGGGAGTCGGTACGAGCAGTACTTC

size: .
length: 17
V: TRBV7-7
D: TRBD2
J: TRBJ2-5
CDR3: CASSRLGSGRALETQYF
DNA: TGTGCCAGCAGCCGCCTGGGAAGCGGGAGGGCCCTTGAGACCCAGTACTTC

size: .
length: 13
V: TRBV2
D: .
J: TRBJ1-1
CDR3: CASSRVVSTEAFF
DNA: TGTGCCAGCAGCAGGGTAGTGAGCACTGAAGCTTTCTTT

size: few
length: 12
V: TRBV29-1
D: .
J: TRBJ2-3
CDR3: CSVDPSTDTQYF
DNA: TGCAGCGTTGACCCTAGCACAGATACGCAGTATTTT

size: .
length: 13
V: TRBV30
D: TRBD1
J: TRBJ2-5
CDR3: CAWSRGRRETQYF
DNA: TGTGCCTGGAGCAGGGGGCGAAGGGAGACCCAGTACTTC

size: .
length: 19
V: TRBV5-1
D: .
J: TRBJ1-4
CDR3: CASSLLLRGIGLGREKLFF
DNA: TGCGCCAGCAGCTTGTTATTAAGGGGGATTGGCCTCGGTAGGGAAAAACTGTTTTTT

size: .
length: 15
V: TRBV19
D: .
J: TRBJ1-3
CDR3: CASSIRGPAGNTIYF
DNA: TGTGCCAGTAGTATTCGAGGGCCTGCTGGAAACACCATATATTTT

size: .
length: 11
V: TRBV20-1
D: .
J: TRBJ2-5
CDR3: CSATGQETQYF
DNA: TGCAGTGCTACAGGGCAAGAGACCCAGTACTTC